The source of this T cell receptor beta chain is a study of T cell repertoires in cytomegalovirus infection (dated 2019 in TCRdb). In terms of the full investigation: The HLA type of each donor mattered for the analysis, because public TCR beta signatures pointed to carriage of CMV infection along with the matching HLA type. Study-level results and caveats: The ex vivo response was dominated by HLA-C-restricted CMV-specific TCR beta clonotypes, and the single most frequent clonotype in two of eight donors was supplied by these HLA-C-restricted clonotypes. In both this cohort and an independent roughly 330-donor cohort, the cumulative frequency of public TCR beta family members distinguished carriers of CMV infection plus the relevant HLA type.

V loses 4 bases, J loses 1 base, and the germline ends lie 10 bases apart. Taken from the germline V gene, the CDR1 and CDR2 loops are SQVTM and ANQGSEA. The CDR3 runs 13 residues from the cysteine to the phenylalanine. Left in the record is the CDR3 DNA by itself, 39 bases read in frame from the first base. A word on this clonotype: It has no known antigen specificity. No much larger clone exists at a distance of one base, and base qualities are not known.

The listed sequencing device is Illumina HiSeq 1500. TCRdb reprocessing: public reads trimmed at Q25 with fastp, clones called with MiXCR, in-frame beta chains kept. Each CDR3 protein gets just one entry, which takes the most common genes and DNA from the rows behind it. Present in this sample are 160,000 or so distinct CDR3 sequences, around 22% of which were seen just once. Approximately 11% of the sample is held by the ten biggest clonotypes. Source material: PBMCs. The sequence is built from TRBV29-1 and TRBJ2-5; the D region possibly corresponds to TRBD1 (6 bases align). The clonotype originates from a human donor in good health (CMV status not recorded). Some clones in this sample may be carry-over from other donors' samples. For the CDR3, the sequence is CSVARQAQETQYF. The DNA is TGCAGCGTTGCCCGACAGGCCCAAGAGACCCAGTACTTC.